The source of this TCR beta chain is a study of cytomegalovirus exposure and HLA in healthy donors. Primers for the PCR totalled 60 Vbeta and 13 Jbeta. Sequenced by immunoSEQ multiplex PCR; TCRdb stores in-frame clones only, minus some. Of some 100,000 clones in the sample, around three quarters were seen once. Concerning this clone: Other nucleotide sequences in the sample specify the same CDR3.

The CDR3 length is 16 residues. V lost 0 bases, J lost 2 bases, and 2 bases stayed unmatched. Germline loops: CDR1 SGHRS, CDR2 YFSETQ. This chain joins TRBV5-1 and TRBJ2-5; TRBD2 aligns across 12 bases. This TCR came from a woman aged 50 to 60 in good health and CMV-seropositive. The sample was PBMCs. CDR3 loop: CASSLGTSGAQETQYF. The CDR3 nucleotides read TGCGCCAGCAGCTTGGGGACTAGCGGGGCACAAGAGACCCAGTACTTC.